This paragraph reports one T cell receptor (beta chain). These data originate in a study of blood T cell repertoires in COVID-19. CDR1 SGHRS and CDR2 YFSETQ come from the germline V gene. The CDR3 runs to 16 residues. Trimming shortened V by 5 bases and J by 4 bases, and 18 bases separated the two germline ends. Clones were sequenced by immunoSEQ multiplex PCR, and TCRdb holds only the in-frame ones, with some missing. The table records 25,000 to 30,000 clones, around 63% of them present only once. This sequence originates from a human donor in a cohort sampled during active COVID-19. Sequencing input: peripheral blood. The chain couples TRBV5-1 to TRBJ2-2; no firm D call. CDR3 region: CASSPRVSRGTGELFF. For the CDR3, the DNA is TGCGCCAGCAGTCCCCGGGTCAGTCGAGGCACCGGGGAGCTGTTTTTT.